This T cell receptor beta chain was captured in a study of T-cell reconstitution after alpha-beta-depleted transplantation in children. General study results and limits: Expanded graft clones numbering several hundred reportedly gave rise to alpha-beta T cells about two months after transplant. At one year after transplant, newly produced T cells mostly accounted for T-cell counts and diversity.

Concerning this clonotype: Its target is not known.

The TCRbeta library incorporated unique molecular identifiers. Via MiXCR, TCRdb re-called the PCR reads, giving one row per CDR3 protein. The sample has approximately 210,000 distinct CDR3 sequences; approximately 17% are singletons. The sequence derives from a male patient between 2 and 10 years old who had a stem cell transplant for acute lymphoblastic leukemia, so the T cells may come from the graft donor. Sample: PBMCs, mostly from graft donor cells, taken 360 days after TCRalphabeta/CD19-depleted stem cell transplant.

The CDR3 here is CASSLEAPYWGREQETQYF. The DNA of the CDR3 is TGTGCCAGCAGCTTAGAGGCCCCATACTGGGGGAGGGAGCAAGAGACCCAGTACTTC. The V call is TRBV7-6, the J call TRBJ2-5, with 7 bases matching TRBD2. The CDR3 contains 19 residues. Trimming removed 1 base from V and 2 bases from J; junction bases left unmatched: 16. Germline CDR1 reads SGHVS; CDR2 reads FNYEAQ.